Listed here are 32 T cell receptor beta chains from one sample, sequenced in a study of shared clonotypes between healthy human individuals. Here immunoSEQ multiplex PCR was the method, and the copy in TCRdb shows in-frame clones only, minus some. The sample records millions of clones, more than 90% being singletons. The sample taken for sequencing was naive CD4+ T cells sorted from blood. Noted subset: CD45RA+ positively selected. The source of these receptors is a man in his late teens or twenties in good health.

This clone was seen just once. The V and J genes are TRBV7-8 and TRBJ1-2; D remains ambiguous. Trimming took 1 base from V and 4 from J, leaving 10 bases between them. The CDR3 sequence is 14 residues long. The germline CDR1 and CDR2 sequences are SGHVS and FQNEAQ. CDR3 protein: CASSLGGEGYGYTF. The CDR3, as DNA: TGTGCCAGCAGCTTAGGTGGAGAGGGCTATGGCTACACCTTC.

The CDR3 reads CAWSRGDLGGLRYGYTF. Here the CDR3 DNA reads TGTGCCTGGAGTAGGGGGGATCTCGGAGGGCTCCGCTATGGCTACACCTTC. The gene calls are TRBV30 and TRBJ1-2; TRBD1 might be the D (6 bases). Germline V gives CDR1 GTSNPN, CDR2 SVGIG (reference sequence). The CDR3 length is 17 residues. V lost 2 bases, J lost 4 bases, and 23 bases lay in between.

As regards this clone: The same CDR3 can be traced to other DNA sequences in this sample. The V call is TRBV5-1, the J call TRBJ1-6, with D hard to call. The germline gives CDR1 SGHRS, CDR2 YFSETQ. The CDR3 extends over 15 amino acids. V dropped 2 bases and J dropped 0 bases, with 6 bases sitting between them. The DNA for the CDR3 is TGCGCCAGCAGCTTTGAGAGCTCCTATAATTCACCCCTCCACTTT. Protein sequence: CASSFESSYNSPLHF.

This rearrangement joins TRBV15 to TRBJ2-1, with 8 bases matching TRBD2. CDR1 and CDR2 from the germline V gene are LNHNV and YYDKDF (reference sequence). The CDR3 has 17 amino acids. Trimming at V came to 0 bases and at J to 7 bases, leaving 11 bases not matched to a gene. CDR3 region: CATSRDANGGARNEQFF. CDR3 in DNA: TGTGCCACCAGCAGAGATGCAAACGGGGGGGCTAGGAATGAGCAGTTCTTC.

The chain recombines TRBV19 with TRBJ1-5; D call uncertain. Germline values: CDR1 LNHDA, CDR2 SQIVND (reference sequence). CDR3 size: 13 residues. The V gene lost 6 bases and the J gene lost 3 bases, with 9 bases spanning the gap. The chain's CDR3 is CASRDGNNQPQHF. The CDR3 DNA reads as TGTGCCAGTAGGGACGGCAACAATCAGCCCCAGCATTTT. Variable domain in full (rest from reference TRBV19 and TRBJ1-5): DGGITQSPKYLFRKEGQNVTLSCEQNLNHDAMYWYRQDPGQGLRLIYYSQIVNDFQKGDIAEGYSVSREKKESFPLTVTSAQKNPTAFYLCASRDGNNQPQHFGDGTRLSIL.

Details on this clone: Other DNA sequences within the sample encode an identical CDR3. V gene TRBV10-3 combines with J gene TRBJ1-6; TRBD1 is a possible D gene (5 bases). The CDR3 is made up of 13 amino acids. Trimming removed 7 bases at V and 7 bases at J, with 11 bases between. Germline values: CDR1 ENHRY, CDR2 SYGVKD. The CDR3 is CAITPDRNSPLHF. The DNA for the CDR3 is TGTGCCATCACCCCAGACAGAAATTCACCCCTCCACTTT.

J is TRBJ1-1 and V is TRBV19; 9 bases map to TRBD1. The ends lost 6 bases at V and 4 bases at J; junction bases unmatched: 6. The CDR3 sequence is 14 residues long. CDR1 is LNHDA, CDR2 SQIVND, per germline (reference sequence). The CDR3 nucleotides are TGTGCCAGTAGGACCGGGACAGGGACCACTGAAGCTTTCTTT. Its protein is CASRTGTGTTEAFF.

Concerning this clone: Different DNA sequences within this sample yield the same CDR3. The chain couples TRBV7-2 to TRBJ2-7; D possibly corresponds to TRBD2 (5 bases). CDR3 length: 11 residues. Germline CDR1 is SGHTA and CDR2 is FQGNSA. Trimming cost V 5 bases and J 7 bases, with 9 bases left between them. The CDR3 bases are TGTGCCAGCAGCCCCCGGGATGAGCAGTACTTC. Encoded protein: CASSPRDEQYF.

The DNA of the CDR3 is TGTGCCAGCAGTGTCGGGGGATCTGGAAACACCATATATTTT. Translated, it gives CASSVGGSGNTIYF. The chain links TRBV27 to TRBJ1-3, with D perhaps matching TRBD1 (5 bases). This CDR3 contains 14 residues. Per germline, CDR1 MNHEY and CDR2 SMNVEV (reference sequence). Trimming pared 5 bases from V and 1 base from J, leaving 9 bases between.

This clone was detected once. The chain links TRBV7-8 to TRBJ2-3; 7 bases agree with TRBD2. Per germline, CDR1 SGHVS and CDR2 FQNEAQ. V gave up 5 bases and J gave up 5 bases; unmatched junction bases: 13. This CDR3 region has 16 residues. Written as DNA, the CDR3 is TGTGCCAGCAGCCCCCCAGGAGCGGGAATGAGAGATACGCAGTATTTT. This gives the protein CASSPPGAGMRDTQYF.

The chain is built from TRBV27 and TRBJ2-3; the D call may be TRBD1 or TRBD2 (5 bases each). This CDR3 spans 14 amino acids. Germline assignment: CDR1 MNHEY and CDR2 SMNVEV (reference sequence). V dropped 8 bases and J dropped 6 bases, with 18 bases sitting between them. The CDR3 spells CASSWGFPTDTQYF. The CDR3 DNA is TGTGCCAGCTCCTGGGGGTTCCCGACGGATACGCAGTATTTT.

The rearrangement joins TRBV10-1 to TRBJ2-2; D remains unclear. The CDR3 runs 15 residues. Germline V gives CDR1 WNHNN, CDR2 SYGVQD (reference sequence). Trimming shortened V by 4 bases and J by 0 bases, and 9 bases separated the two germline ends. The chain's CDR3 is CASSAGVSNTGELFF. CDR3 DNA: TGCGCCAGCAGTGCCGGAGTCTCGAACACCGGGGAGCTGTTTTTT.

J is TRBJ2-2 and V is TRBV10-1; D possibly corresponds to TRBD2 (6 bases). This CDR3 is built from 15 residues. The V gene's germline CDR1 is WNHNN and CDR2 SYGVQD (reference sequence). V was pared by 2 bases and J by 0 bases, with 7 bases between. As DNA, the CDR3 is TGCGCCAGCAGTGAGACGGGGGCGAACACCGGGGAGCTGTTTTTT. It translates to CASSETGANTGELFF.

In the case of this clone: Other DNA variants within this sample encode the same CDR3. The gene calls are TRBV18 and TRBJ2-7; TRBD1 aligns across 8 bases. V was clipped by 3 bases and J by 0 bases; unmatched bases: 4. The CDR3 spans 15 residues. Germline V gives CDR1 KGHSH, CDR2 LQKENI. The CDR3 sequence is CASSPDRASSYEQYF. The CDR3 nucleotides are TGTGCCAGCTCACCGGACAGGGCGAGCTCCTACGAGCAGTACTTC.

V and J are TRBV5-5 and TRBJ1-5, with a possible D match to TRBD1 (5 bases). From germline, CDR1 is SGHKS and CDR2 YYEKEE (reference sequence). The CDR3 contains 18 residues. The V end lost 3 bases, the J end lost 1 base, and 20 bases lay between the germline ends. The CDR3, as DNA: TGTGCCAGCAGCTACCTGGACGGTCATCGGGGCAGCAATCAGCCCCAGCATTTT. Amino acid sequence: CASSYLDGHRGSNQPQHF.

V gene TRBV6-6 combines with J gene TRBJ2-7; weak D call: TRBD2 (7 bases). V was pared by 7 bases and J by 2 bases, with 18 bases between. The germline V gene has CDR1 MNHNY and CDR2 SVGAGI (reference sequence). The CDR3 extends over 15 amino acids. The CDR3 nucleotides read TGTGCCAGCACCCCAAGGGGGGGGAATGCCTACGAGCAGTACTTC. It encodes CASTPRGGNAYEQYF.

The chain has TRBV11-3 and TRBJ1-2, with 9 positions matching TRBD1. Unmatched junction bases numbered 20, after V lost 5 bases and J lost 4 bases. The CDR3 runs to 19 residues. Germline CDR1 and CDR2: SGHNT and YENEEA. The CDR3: CASSAAPTGGREHFYGYTF. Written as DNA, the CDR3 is TGTGCCAGCAGCGCAGCCCCCACAGGGGGCCGGGAACATTTCTATGGCTACACCTTC. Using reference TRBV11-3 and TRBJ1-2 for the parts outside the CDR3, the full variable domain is EAGVVQSPRYKIIEKKQPVAFWCNPISGHNTLYWYLQNLGQGPELLIRYENEEAVDDSQLPKDRFSAERLKGVDSTLKIQPAELGDSAVYLCASSAAPTGGREHFYGYTFGSGTRLTVV.

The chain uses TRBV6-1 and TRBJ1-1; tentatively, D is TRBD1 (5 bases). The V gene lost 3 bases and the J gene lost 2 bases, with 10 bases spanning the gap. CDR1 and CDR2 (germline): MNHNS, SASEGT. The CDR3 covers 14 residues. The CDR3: CASSENRQNTEAFF. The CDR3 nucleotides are TGTGCCAGCAGTGAGAACAGGCAAAACACTGAAGCTTTCTTT.

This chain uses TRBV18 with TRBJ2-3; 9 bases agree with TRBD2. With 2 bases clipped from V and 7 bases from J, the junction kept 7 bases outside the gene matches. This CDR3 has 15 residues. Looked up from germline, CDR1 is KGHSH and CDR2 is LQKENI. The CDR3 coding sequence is TGTGCCAGCTCACCAACCGCGGGGGGGCCGAATACGCAGTATTTT. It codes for CASSPTAGGPNTQYF.

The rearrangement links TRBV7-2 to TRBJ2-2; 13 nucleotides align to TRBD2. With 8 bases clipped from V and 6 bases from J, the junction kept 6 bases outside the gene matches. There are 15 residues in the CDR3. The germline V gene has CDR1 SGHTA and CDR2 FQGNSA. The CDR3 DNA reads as TGTGCCAGCCCGTGGACTAGCGGGAGTGCCGGGGAGCTGTTTTTT. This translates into CASPWTSGSAGELFF. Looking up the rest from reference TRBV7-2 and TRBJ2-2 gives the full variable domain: GAGVSQSPSNKVTEKGKDVELRCDPISGHTALYWYRQSLGQGLEFLIYFQGNSAPDKSGLPSDRFSAERTGGSVSTLTIQRTQQEDSAVYLCASPWTSGSAGELFFGEGSRLTVL.

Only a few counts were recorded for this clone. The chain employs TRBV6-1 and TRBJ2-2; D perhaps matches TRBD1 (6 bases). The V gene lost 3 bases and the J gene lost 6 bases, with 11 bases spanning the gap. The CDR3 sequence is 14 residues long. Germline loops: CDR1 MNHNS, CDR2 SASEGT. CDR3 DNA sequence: TGTGCCAGCAGTGATTCAGGGGTGGCCGGGGAGCTGTTTTTT. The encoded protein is CASSDSGVAGELFF.

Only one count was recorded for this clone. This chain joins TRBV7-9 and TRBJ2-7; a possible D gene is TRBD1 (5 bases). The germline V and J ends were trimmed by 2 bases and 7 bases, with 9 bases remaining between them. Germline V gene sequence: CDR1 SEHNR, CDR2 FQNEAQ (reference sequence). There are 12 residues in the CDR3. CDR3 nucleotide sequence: TGTGCCAGCAGCTTAAATGGGGCAGAGCAGTACTTC. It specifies CASSLNGAEQYF.

CDR3 residues: CASSLGGSRSFSYEQYF. The CDR3 DNA sequence: TGCGCCAGCAGCTTGGGTGGCAGCAGGTCGTTCTCCTACGAGCAGTACTTC. The V call is TRBV5-1, the J call TRBJ2-7; unclear D gene. This CDR3 has 17 amino acids. V lost 0 bases to trimming and J lost 0 bases, with 16 bases between them. From germline, CDR1 is SGHRS and CDR2 YFSETQ.

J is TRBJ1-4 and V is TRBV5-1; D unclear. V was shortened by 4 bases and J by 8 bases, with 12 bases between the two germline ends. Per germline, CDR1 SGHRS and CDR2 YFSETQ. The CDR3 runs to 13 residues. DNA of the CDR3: TGCGCCAGCAGCCTGAGACCCGGGGAAAAACTGTTTTTT. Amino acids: CASSLRPGEKLFF.

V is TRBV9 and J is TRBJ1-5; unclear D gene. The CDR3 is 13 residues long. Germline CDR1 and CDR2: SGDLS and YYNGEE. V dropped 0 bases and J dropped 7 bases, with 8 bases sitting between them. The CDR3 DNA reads TGTGCCAGCAGCGTAGACCCCGGACAGCCCCAGCATTTT. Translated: CASSVDPGQPQHF.

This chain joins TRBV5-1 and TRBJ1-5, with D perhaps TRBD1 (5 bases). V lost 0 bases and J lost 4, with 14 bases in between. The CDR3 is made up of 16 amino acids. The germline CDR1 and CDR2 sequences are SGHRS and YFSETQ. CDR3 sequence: CASSLEGLRGNQPQHF. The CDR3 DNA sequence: TGCGCCAGCAGCTTGGAGGGCCTAAGGGGAAATCAGCCCCAGCATTTT. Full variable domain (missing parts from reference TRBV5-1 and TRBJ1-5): KAGVTQTPRYLIKTRGQQVTLSCSPISGHRSVSWYQQTPGQGLQFLFEYFSETQRNKGNFPGRFSGRQFSNSRSEMNVSTLELGDSALYLCASSLEGLRGNQPQHFGDGTRLSIL.

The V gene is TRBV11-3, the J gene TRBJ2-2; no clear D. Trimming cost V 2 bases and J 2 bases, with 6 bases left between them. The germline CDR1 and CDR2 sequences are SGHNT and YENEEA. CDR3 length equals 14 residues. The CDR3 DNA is TGTGCCAGCAGCTTAATTTCCAACACCGGGGAGCTGTTTTTT. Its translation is CASSLISNTGELFF.

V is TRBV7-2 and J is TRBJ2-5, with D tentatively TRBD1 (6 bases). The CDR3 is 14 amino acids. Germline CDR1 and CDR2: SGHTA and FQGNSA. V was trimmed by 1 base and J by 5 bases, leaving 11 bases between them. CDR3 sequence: CASSLDSGVETQYF. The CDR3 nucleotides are TGTGCCAGCAGCTTAGATTCAGGGGTGGAGACCCAGTACTTC.

The CDR3 loop is CAWSLKITSYEQYF. The CDR3 bases are TGTGCCTGGAGCCTGAAAATAACATCCTACGAGCAGTACTTC. The rearrangement joins TRBV30 to TRBJ2-7, with D unclear. The CDR3 is 14 amino acids. V was cut by 3 bases and J by 1 base, with 13 bases left in between. The germline V gene has CDR1 GTSNPN and CDR2 SVGIG (reference sequence).

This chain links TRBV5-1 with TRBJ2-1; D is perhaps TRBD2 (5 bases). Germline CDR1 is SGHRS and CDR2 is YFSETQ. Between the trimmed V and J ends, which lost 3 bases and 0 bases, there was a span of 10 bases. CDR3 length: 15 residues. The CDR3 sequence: CASSWWTLSYNEQFF. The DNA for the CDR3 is TGCGCCAGCAGCTGGTGGACTCTCTCCTACAATGAGCAGTTCTTC.

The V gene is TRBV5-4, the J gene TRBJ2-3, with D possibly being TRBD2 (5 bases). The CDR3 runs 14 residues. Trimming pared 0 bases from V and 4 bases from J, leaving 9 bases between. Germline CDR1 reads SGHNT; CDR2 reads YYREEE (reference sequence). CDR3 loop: CASSLGIGADTQYF. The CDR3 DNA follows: TGTGCCAGCAGCTTGGGGATCGGGGCAGATACGCAGTATTTT.

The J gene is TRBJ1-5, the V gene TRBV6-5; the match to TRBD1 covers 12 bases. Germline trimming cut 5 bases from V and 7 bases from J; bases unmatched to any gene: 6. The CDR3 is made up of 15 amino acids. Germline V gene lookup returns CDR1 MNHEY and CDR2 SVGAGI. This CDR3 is CASSGTGGAGQPQHF. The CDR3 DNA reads TGTGCCAGCAGTGGGACAGGGGGCGCCGGGCAGCCCCAGCATTTT.